The 10 T cell receptor beta chains listed next were all sequenced from one sample in a study of spatial heterogeneity in lung cancer. Overall study results and limits: Higher tumor mutation counts went along with higher counts of expanded intratumoral alpha and beta TCRs.

Each CDR3 protein is one row after TCRdb ran MiXCR on the 5' RACE reads. The sample gives 8,000 to 9,500 distinct CDR3 sequences, 2.9% of which show up once; about 13% is in the top ten. No antigen has been identified for these receptors. Sample time point: sample taken at primary tumor resection. Material: lung tumor tissue, obtained at surgery. Receptor source: a male donor with early-stage non-small cell lung cancer.

This clonotype was found many times. The chain combines TRBV6-2 or TRBV6-3 with TRBJ1-2; TRBD1 is a possible D gene (6 bases). The V and J ends lost 2 bases and 5 bases respectively, with 18 bases between them. The V gene's germline CDR1 is MNHEY and CDR2 SVGEGT. This CDR3 region has 16 residues. The CDR3 nucleotides read TGTGCCAGCAGTTACGGGGGGGGCCGGACTGGTTATGGCTACACCTTC. Protein: CASSYGGGRTGYGYTF.

In its sample, this clonotype ranks as medium-sized. This chain connects TRBV25-1 to TRBJ1-1; the D gene is possibly TRBD1 (6 bases). V lost 2 bases and J lost 5, with 15 bases in between. This CDR3 spans 15 amino acids. Per germline, CDR1 MGHDK and CDR2 SYGVNS. In DNA, the CDR3 is TGTGCCAGCAGTGAAGGCGGGGGGCGCGTAACTGAAGCTTTCTTT. Its protein product is CASSEGGGRVTEAFF.

This clonotype is large by share. The chain has TRBV7-6 and TRBJ2-7; TRBD2 agrees at 11 bases. The germline V gene encodes CDR1 SGHVS and CDR2 FNYEAQ. The CDR3 has 16 amino acids. The junction had 9 bases not matched to a gene; V was cut back by 5 bases and J by 3 bases. CDR3 nucleotides: TGTGCCAGCAGCCATTATTCCGGGACTAGCGGCTACGAGCAGTACTTC. Its protein product is CASSHYSGTSGYEQYF.

In this sample, this clonotype turned up many times. J is TRBJ1-3 and V is TRBV12-3 or TRBV12-4; 7 positions match TRBD1. The CDR3 totals 15 residues. With 5 bases clipped from V and 1 base from J, the junction kept 5 bases outside the gene matches. The CDR3 nucleotides read TGTGCCAGCAGTCCGGACAGGCTTTCTGGAAACACCATATATTTT. The encoded protein is CASSPDRLSGNTIYF.

By share, this clonotype counts as medium-sized. The chain has TRBV12-3 or TRBV12-4 and TRBJ1-3; D might be TRBD1 (6 bases). The V end was cut by 6 bases, the J end by 0 bases, with 15 bases between. The CDR3 is 16 amino acids. CDR3 amino acids: CASRPGGLSSGNTIYF. The CDR3 DNA sequence: TGTGCCAGCAGACCTGGGGGGCTGAGCTCTGGAAACACCATATATTTT.

This clonotype has at least ten counts. The gene calls are TRBV7-9 and TRBJ1-1; no clear D. Trimming stripped 5 bases from V and 9 bases from J, with 13 bases between. The CDR3 is made up of 12 amino acids. Germline V lookup: CDR1 SEHNR, CDR2 FQNEAQ (reference sequence). CDR3 protein: CASSPAANKAFF. CDR3 bases: TGTGCCAGCAGCCCCGCAGCGAATAAAGCTTTCTTT.

This clonotype was recorded many times. CDR3 residues: CAARGPEGIQPQHF. CDR3 coding DNA: TGTGCCGCAAGGGGCCCCGAGGGGATTCAGCCCCAGCATTTT. The genes are TRBV28 and TRBJ1-5, with D possibly matching TRBD1 (5 bases). The germline gives CDR1 MDHEN, CDR2 SYDVKM. The V and J ends lost 11 bases and 6 bases respectively, with 20 bases between them. The CDR3 runs 14 residues.

This clonotype was recorded at least ten times. This chain links TRBV4-1 with TRBJ2-1; maybe TRBD2 (5 bases). Germline V gives CDR1 MGHRA, CDR2 YSYEKL. V lost 4 bases and J lost 4, with 20 bases in between. CDR3 length: 17 residues. The DNA of the CDR3 is TGCGCCAGCAGCCCTCGCTTGACCCCGGGGAGATACAATGAGCAGTTCTTC. Its protein is CASSPRLTPGRYNEQFF.

This clonotype was recorded at least ten times. This chain connects TRBV6-5 to TRBJ1-3, with TRBD1 as a possible D gene (5 bases). Germline-derived CDR1 and CDR2 are MNHEY and SVGAGI. The V and J ends lost 0 bases and 2 bases respectively, with 14 bases between them. The CDR3 totals 17 residues. This CDR3 reads CASSYSSFRGTGNTIYF. CDR3 coding DNA: TGTGCCAGCAGTTACTCCTCCTTCCGGGGGACTGGAAACACCATATATTTT.

This clonotype was seen ten or more times. J is TRBJ1-2 and V is TRBV2; 7 positions match TRBD1. The CDR3 has 15 amino acids. The germline V gene has CDR1 SNHLY and CDR2 FYNNEI. The trim removed 2 bases at V and 2 bases at J, leaving 5 bases unmatched. The CDR3 is CASSEWTGRNYGYTF. CDR3 in DNA: TGTGCCAGCAGTGAATGGACAGGCCGAAACTATGGCTACACCTTC.